The T cell receptor beta chain under discussion was sequenced for a study of blood T cells in healthy people across ages. Notes on the study in general: Lack of knowledge of donor CMV status possibly confounded expanded clonotype changes.

CDR3 length equals 13 residues. Germline V gives CDR1 SNHLY, CDR2 FYNNEI. Isolation recovered at least 6 million PBMCs from every sample. Combining a sample-barcoded 5' primer with a J-beta primer mix, a second PCR ran for about 7 to 11 cycles. MiXCR, run by TCRdb on the 5' RACE reads, gives a single entry per CDR3 protein. This table holds some 1.4 million distinct CDR3 sequences, around 42% found once. A remark on this clonotype: No antigen is known for it.

Sequenced: blood. The receptor comes from a young woman in good health. This chain links TRBV2 with TRBJ2-4, with D possibly TRBD1 on 6 matching bases. The J call is in doubt because the DNA end fits TRBJ2-7 better. The CDR3 loop is CASSVLRGGEQYF. CDR3 nucleotides: TGTGCCAGCAGTGTCTTAAGAGGGGGCGAGCAGTACTTC.